These 17 T cell receptor beta chains came from one sample sequenced in a study of blood T cell repertoires in COVID-19. Libraries were prepared by immunoSEQ multiplex PCR; TCRdb keeps only in-frame clonotypes and omits some of them. The profile covers roughly 400,000 clones, with roughly 90% appearing a single time and 0.8% to 0.9% taken by the ten largest. The specimen was PBMCs or T cells enriched from blood (not recorded which). Receptors were obtained from a woman between 40 and 55 years old who had been exposed to COVID-19.

This rearrangement joins TRBV4-1 to TRBJ2-3; 11 positions match TRBD2. The V gene's germline CDR1 is MGHRA and CDR2 YSYEKL. The CDR3 extends over 16 amino acids. V dropped 1 base and J dropped 1; count of bases not matched to a gene: 1. The CDR3 nucleotides read TGCGCCAGCAGCCAAGGGGGACTAGCGGGCACAGATACGCAGTATTTT. It specifies CASSQGGLAGTDTQYF.

This chain uses TRBV4-2 with TRBJ1-5; D gene unclear. Germline V lookup: CDR1 LGHNA, CDR2 YNFKEQ. There are 13 residues in the CDR3. The germline V and J ends were trimmed by 0 bases and 7 bases, with 7 bases remaining between them. CDR3 DNA sequence: TGTGCCAGCAGCCAAGATACGGGGCAGCCCCAGCATTTT. It specifies CASSQDTGQPQHF.

J is TRBJ1-1 and V is TRBV19; possibly TRBD1 for D (5 bases). Germline lookup yields CDR1 LNHDA and CDR2 SQIVND (reference sequence). This CDR3 has 15 amino acids. V lost 1 base and J lost 0, with 9 bases in between. The CDR3 is CASSIVRQLNTEAFF. Here the CDR3 DNA reads TGTGCCAGTAGTATAGTTCGACAGCTGAACACTGAAGCTTTCTTT.

The chain combines TRBV28 with TRBJ2-3; D ambiguous. V lost 5 bases, J lost 0 bases, and 9 bases lay in between. Germline-derived CDR1 and CDR2 are MDHEN and SYDVKM. This CDR3 has 14 residues. The CDR3 nucleotides are TGTGCCAGCAGTGTAATATCTAGCACAGATACGCAGTATTTT. This gives the protein CASSVISSTDTQYF.

This chain uses TRBV9 with TRBJ1-5; D possibly corresponds to TRBD1 (5 bases). Germline V lookup: CDR1 SGDLS, CDR2 YYNGEE. Trimming removed 0 bases from V and 6 bases from J, with 7 bases in between. The length of the CDR3 is 13 residues. The CDR3 bases are TGTGCCAGCAGCGTAGCGGGGGTTCAGCCCCAGCATTTT. Protein sequence: CASSVAGVQPQHF.

This sequence joins TRBV7-9 and TRBJ2-5, with 9 bases aligning to TRBD2. Unmatched junction bases numbered 12, after V lost 2 bases and J lost 2 bases. CDR1 is SEHNR and CDR2 is FQNEAQ in the germline V gene (reference sequence). This CDR3 is built from 18 residues. CDR3 loop: CASSLRRIAGAGQETQYF. CDR3 nucleotides: TGTGCCAGCAGCTTAAGGCGTATAGCGGGAGCTGGTCAAGAGACCCAGTACTTC.

The chain recombines TRBV10-2 with TRBJ1-5; tentatively, D is TRBD1 (5 bases). CDR1 and CDR2 (germline): WSHSY, SAAADI. CDR3 size: 14 residues. V was pared by 10 bases and J by 4 bases, with 17 bases between. The CDR3 DNA is TGCGCCACCCGGGAGGGGCAGGTAAATCAGCCCCAGCATTTT. Translating gives CATREGQVNQPQHF.

This chain joins TRBV7-2 and TRBJ1-6; D unresolved. The CDR3 is 15 amino acids. CDR1 and CDR2 from the germline V gene are SGHTA and FQGNSA. V gave up 2 bases and J gave up 10 bases, with 15 bases separating them. The CDR3 is CASSLKTAGLSPLHF. The CDR3 DNA follows: TGTGCCAGCAGCTTAAAAACAGCGGGTCTCTCACCCCTCCACTTT.

The rearrangement uses TRBV2 and TRBJ1-1; possible D gene TRBD1, 6 bases. The germline V gene encodes CDR1 SNHLY and CDR2 FYNNEI. V was trimmed by 4 bases and J by 1 base, leaving 10 bases between them. The CDR3 is made up of 14 amino acids. This CDR3 is CASSAGTSNTEAFF. Written as DNA, the CDR3 is TGTGCCAGCAGTGCCGGGACATCGAACACTGAAGCTTTCTTT.

This CDR3 reads CASSSQGAFEKLFF. As DNA, the CDR3 is TGTGCCAGCAGCTCCCAGGGGGCGTTCGAAAAACTGTTTTTT. This sequence joins TRBV7-3 and TRBJ1-4; 8 positions agree with TRBD1. Losses at the gene ends were 4 bases for V and 8 bases for J; bases not matched to a gene: 6. Germline assignment: CDR1 SGHTA and CDR2 FQGTGA. This CDR3 has 14 residues.

V usage is TRBV10-3 and J usage is TRBJ2-7; no clear D. CDR1 is ENHRY and CDR2 is SYGVKD in the germline V gene. The ends were cut back, 2 bases at V and 12 bases at J, with 17 bases in the middle. This CDR3 has 13 residues. CDR3 sequence reads: CAISEKVQALWYF. The CDR3 nucleotides read TGTGCCATCAGTGAGAAAGTGCAGGCTTTATGGTACTTC.

The DNA for the CDR3 is TGTGCCAGCAGCCAAGATCGGGAGATAGACTCCTACGAGCAGTACTTC. It encodes CASSQDREIDSYEQYF. The genes are TRBV14 and TRBJ2-7, with D possibly matching TRBD2 (6 bases). The V and J ends lost 0 bases and 0 bases respectively, with 12 bases between them. CDR3 length equals 16 residues. Germline CDR1 and CDR2: SGHDN and FVKESK.

The rearrangement links TRBV5-4 to TRBJ2-1; 9 bases line up with TRBD1. The V segment lost 0 bases and the J segment 6 bases; nucleotides outside the gene matches: 4. CDR3 length: 15 amino acids. CDR1 SGHNT and CDR2 YYREEE come from the germline V gene (reference sequence). In DNA form, the CDR3 reads TGTGCCAGCAGCTTGGCCGGGACAGGGATCAATGAGCAGTTCTTC. Protein: CASSLAGTGINEQFF.

CDR3: CASSGGASQETQYF. Here the CDR3 DNA reads TGTGCCAGCAGCGGGGGGGCTTCCCAAGAGACCCAGTACTTC. This rearrangement joins TRBV6-5 to TRBJ2-5; 8 bases are shared with TRBD2. The CDR3 is made up of 14 amino acids. Germline V gene data show CDR1 as MNHEY and CDR2 as SVGAGI. Trimming at V came to 6 bases and at J to 1 base, leaving 4 bases not matched to a gene.

The rearrangement joins TRBV12-3 or TRBV12-4 to TRBJ1-1; D gene unclear. The V and J ends lost 2 bases and 0 bases respectively, with 4 bases between them. CDR3 size: 13 residues. CDR3 in DNA: TGTGCCAGCAGTTTAAGCCTGAACACTGAAGCTTTCTTT. Its translation is CASSLSLNTEAFF.

This clone was detected only a few times. CDR3 in DNA: TGTGCCAGCAAAGGACAGTACTACGAGCAGTACTTC. Translation gives CASKGQYYEQYF. V and J are TRBV6-5 and TRBJ2-7; TRBD1 is a possible D gene (6 bases). V was clipped by 7 bases and J by 3 bases, with 10 bases between them. The CDR3 loop spans 12 amino acids. The germline gives CDR1 MNHEY, CDR2 SVGAGI.

The rearrangement uses TRBV6-2 or TRBV6-3 and TRBJ1-1, with D tentatively TRBD1 (6 bases). The CDR3 consists of 17 residues. The V and J ends lost 5 bases and 0 bases respectively, with 19 bases between them. Germline V gene sequence: CDR1 MNHEY, CDR2 SVGEGT. The chain's CDR3 is CASSVFSGGTMNTEAFF. DNA of the CDR3: TGTGCCAGCAGTGTATTTAGCGGGGGCACCATGAACACTGAAGCTTTCTTT.